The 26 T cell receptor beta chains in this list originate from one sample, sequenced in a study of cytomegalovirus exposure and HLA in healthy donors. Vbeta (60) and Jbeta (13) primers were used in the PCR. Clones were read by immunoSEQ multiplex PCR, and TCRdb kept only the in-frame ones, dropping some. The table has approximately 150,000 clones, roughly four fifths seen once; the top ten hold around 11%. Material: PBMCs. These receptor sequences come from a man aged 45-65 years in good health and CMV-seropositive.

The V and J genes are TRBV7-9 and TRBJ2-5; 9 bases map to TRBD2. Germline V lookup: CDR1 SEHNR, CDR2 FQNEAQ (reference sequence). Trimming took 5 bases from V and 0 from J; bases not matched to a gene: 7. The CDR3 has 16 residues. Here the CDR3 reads CASSKGASGNQETQYF. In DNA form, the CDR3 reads TGTGCCAGCAGCAAAGGAGCTAGCGGGAACCAAGAGACCCAGTACTTC.

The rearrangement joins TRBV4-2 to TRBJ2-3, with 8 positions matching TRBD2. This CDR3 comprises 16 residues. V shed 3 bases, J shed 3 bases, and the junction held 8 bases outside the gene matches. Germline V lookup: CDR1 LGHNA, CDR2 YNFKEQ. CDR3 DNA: TGTGCCAGCAGCCAGGGAAAGGGACTAGAGACAGATACGCAGTATTTT. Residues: CASSQGKGLETDTQYF.

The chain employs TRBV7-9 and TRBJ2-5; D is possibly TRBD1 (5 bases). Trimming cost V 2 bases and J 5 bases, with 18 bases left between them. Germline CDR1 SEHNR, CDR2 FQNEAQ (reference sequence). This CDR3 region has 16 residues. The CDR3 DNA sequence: TGTGCCAGCAGCTTAAGAAGGACAACAAACGGGGAGACCCAGTACTTC. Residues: CASSLRRTTNGETQYF.

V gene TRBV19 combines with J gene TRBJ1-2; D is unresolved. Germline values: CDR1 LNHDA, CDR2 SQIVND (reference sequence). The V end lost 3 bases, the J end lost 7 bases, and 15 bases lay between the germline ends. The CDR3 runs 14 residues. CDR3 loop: CASSIGPRESGYTF. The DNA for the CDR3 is TGTGCCAGTAGTATCGGCCCCCGGGAGAGTGGCTACACCTTC. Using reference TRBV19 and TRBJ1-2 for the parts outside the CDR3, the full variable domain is DGGITQSPKYLFRKEGQNVTLSCEQNLNHDAMYWYRQDPGQGLRLIYYSQIVNDFQKGDIAEGYSVSREKKESFPLTVTSAQKNPTAFYLCASSIGPRESGYTFGSGTRLTVV.

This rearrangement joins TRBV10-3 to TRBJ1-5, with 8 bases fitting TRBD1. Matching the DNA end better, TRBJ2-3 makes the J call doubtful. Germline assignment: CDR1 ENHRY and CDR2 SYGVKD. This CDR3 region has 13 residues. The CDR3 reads CAINQGASQPQYF. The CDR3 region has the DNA TGTGCCATCAACCAGGGGGCAAGTCAGCCCCAGTATTTT.

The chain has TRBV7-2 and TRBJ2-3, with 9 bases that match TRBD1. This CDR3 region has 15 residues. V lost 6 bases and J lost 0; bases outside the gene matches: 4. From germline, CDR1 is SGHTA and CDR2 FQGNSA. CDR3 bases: TGTGCCAGCAGTCACAGGGGGCAAAGCACAGATACGCAGTATTTT. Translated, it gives CASSHRGQSTDTQYF.

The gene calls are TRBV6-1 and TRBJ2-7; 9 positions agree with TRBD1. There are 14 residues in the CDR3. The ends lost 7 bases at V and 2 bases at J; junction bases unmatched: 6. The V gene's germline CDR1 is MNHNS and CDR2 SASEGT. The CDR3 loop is CASTPGQGTYEQYF. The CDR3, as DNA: TGTGCCAGCACTCCGGGACAGGGAACCTACGAGCAGTACTTC.

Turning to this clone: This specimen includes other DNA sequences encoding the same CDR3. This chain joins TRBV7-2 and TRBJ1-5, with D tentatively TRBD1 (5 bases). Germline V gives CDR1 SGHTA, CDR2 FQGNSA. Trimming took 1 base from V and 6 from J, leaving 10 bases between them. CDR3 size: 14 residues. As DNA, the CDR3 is TGTGCCAGCAGCTTAGTTGGGGGAGGTCAGCCCCAGCATTTT. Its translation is CASSLVGGGQPQHF.

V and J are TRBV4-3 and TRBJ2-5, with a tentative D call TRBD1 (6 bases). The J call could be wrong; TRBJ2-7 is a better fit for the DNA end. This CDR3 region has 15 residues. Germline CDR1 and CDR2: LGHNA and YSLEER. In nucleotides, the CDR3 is TGCGCCAGCAGCCAAGATTTGGACAGCTCCTACGAGCAGTACTTC. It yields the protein CASSQDLDSSYEQYF.

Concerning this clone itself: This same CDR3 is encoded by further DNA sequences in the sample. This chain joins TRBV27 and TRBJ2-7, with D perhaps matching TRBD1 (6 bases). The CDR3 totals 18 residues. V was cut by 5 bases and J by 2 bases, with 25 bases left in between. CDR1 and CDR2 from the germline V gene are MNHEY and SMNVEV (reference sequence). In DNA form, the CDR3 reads TGTGCCAGCAGTCGTAATACGAGACAGGTTTTCTCTCCCTACGAGCAGTACTTC. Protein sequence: CASSRNTRQVFSPYEQYF.

CDR3 sequence (DNA): TGTGCCAGCAGTCCGCCGGGGGGGTCCTACGAGCAGTACTTC. Protein product: CASSPPGGSYEQYF. This chain connects TRBV28 to TRBJ2-7; 8 bases are shared with TRBD2. CDR1 and CDR2 from the germline V gene are MDHEN and SYDVKM. Trimming cost V 5 bases and J 1 base; bases outside gene matches: 4. CDR3 length: 14 amino acids.

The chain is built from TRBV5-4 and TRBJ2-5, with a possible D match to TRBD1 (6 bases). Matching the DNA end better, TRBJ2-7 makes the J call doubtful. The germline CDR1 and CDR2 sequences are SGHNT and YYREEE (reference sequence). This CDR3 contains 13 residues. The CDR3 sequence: CASSSTGFYEQYF. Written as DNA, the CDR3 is TGTGCCAGCAGCAGTACAGGGTTCTACGAGCAGTACTTC.

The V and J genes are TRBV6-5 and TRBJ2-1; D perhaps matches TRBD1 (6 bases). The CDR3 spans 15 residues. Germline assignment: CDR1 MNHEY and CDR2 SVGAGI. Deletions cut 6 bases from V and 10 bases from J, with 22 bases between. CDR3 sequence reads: CASSPTDTGHVEQFF. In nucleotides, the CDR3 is TGTGCCAGCAGCCCTACGGACACAGGGCACGTGGAGCAGTTCTTC.

The CDR3 DNA follows: TGTGCCAGCAGCCCTCAGGGGACCGGGGCCAACGTCCTGACTTTC. It encodes CASSPQGTGANVLTF. The chain joins TRBV13 to TRBJ2-6, with D perhaps matching TRBD1 (6 bases). Per germline, CDR1 PRHDT and CDR2 FYEKMQ (reference sequence). Trimming left V 5 bases short and J 4 bases short, with 12 bases between. The CDR3 contains 15 residues.

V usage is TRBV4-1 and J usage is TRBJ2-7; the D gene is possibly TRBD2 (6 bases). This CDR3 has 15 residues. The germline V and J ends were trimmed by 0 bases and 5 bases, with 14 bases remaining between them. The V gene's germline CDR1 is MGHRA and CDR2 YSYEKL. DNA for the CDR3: TGCGCCAGCAGCCAAGATGCGGGGCTCGGGAACGAGCAGTACTTC. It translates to CASSQDAGLGNEQYF.

CDR3 residues: CAIGTGYSNQPQHF. For the CDR3, the DNA is TGTGCCATCGGGACAGGGTATAGCAATCAGCCCCAGCATTTT. The rearrangement links TRBV10-3 to TRBJ1-5; 9 nucleotides match TRBD1. This CDR3 has 14 amino acids. The V gene's germline CDR1 is ENHRY and CDR2 SYGVKD. The trim removed 8 bases at V and 0 bases at J, leaving 2 bases unmatched.

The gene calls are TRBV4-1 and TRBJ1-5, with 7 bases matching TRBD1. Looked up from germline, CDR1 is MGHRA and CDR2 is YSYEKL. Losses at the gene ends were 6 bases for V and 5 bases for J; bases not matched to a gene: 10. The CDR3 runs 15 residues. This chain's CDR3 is CASRLDRDAYQPQHF. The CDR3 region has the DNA TGCGCCAGCAGACTCGACAGGGATGCATATCAGCCCCAGCATTTT.

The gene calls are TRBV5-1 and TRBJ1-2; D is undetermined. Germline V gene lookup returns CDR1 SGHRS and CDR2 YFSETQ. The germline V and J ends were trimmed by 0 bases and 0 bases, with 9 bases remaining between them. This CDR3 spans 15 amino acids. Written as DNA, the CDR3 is TGCGCCAGCAGCTTGGGCCAGTACCCTAACTATGGCTACACCTTC. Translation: CASSLGQYPNYGYTF.

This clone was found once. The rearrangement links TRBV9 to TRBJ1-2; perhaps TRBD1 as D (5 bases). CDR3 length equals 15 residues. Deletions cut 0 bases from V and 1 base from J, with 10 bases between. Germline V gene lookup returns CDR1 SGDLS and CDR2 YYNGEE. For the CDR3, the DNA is TGTGCCAGCAGCGTAGCGGCCAGGGTTAACTATGGCTACACCTTC. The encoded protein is CASSVAARVNYGYTF.

The chain's CDR3 is CASSRVDGQETQYF. Written as DNA, the CDR3 is TGTGCCAGCAGCAGGGTTGACGGCCAAGAGACCCAGTACTTC. This sequence joins TRBV6-1 and TRBJ2-5; a possible D gene is TRBD1 (5 bases). The CDR3 consists of 14 residues. CDR1 MNHNS and CDR2 SASEGT come from the germline V gene. Trimming pared 6 bases from V and 1 base from J, leaving 12 bases between.

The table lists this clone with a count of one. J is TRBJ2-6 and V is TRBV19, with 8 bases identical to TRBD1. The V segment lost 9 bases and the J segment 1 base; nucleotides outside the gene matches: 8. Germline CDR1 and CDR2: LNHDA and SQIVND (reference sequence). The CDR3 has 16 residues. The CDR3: CASLRTGISGANVLTF. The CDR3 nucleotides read TGTGCCAGCCTCCGGACAGGGATATCTGGGGCCAACGTCCTGACTTTC.

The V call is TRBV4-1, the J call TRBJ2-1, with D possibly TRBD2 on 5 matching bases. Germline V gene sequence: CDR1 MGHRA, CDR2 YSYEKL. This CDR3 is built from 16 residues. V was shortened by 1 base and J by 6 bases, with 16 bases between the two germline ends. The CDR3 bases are TGCGCCAGCAGCCAAGTCCCGGCCCACCGGGGCAATGAGCAGTTCTTC. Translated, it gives CASSQVPAHRGNEQFF.

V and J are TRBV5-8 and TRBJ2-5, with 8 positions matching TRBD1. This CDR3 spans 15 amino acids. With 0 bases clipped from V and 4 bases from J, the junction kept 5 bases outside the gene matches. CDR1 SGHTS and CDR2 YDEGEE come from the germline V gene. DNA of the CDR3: TGTGCCAGCAGCTTGGCAGGACAGGGAGGAGAGACCCAGTACTTC. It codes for CASSLAGQGGETQYF.

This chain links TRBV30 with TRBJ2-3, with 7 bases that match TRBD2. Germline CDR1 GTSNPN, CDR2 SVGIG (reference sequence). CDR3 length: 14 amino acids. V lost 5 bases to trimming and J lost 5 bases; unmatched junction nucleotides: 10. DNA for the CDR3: TGTGCCTGGGCTTCAGCGGGGTCGGGAGATACGCAGTATTTT. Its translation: CAWASAGSGDTQYF.

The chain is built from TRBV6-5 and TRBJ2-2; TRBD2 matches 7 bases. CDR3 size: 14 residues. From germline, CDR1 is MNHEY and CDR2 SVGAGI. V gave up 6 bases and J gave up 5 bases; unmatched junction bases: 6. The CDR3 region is CASSTYGGTGELFF. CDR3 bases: TGTGCCAGCAGCACCTACGGGGGGACCGGGGAGCTGTTTTTT.

The CDR3 sequence: CAWSVHRTSGIGIAKNIQYF. CDR3 DNA sequence: TGTGCCTGGAGTGTACATAGGACTAGCGGGATCGGCATAGCCAAAAACATTCAGTACTTC. This sequence joins TRBV30 and TRBJ2-4, with 12 bases aligning to TRBD2. V gave up 0 bases and J gave up 0 bases; unmatched junction bases: 12. This CDR3 has 20 amino acids. CDR1 and CDR2 (germline): GTSNPN, SVGIG (reference sequence).